This T cell receptor (beta chain) comes out of a study of read filtering for tumor transcriptome and immune sequencing. From approximately 430 ng of RNA, a library with molecular barcoded alpha/delta and beta/gamma adaptors was made. In TCRdb, the reads were re-called with MiXCR into one record per CDR3 protein. This table holds 50,000 to 65,000 distinct CDR3 sequences, 15% to 25% found once. This CDR3 is built from 15 residues. CDR1 and CDR2 (germline): SGHRS, YFSETQ. The V and J ends lost 3 bases and 1 base respectively, with 11 bases between them. V usage is TRBV5-1 and J usage is TRBJ1-5, with D unresolved. The TCR was taken from a donor aged 40 or older with multiple myeloma. The sequencing input was a population of CD138-negative cells sorted from bone marrow. CDR3 in DNA: TGCGCCAGCAGCTCGGAGGGTGGGAGCAATCAGCCCCAGCATTTT. Translated, it gives CASSSEGGSNQPQHF.